These 18 T cell receptor beta chains originate from one sample sequenced in a study of blood T cell repertoires in COVID-19. Clones were read by immunoSEQ multiplex PCR, and TCRdb kept only the in-frame ones, dropping some. Here the sample spans hundreds of thousands of clones, 85% to 90% being singletons. Sequencing used peripheral blood. Every receptor here comes from a woman aged 50 to 65 with COVID-19, enrolled during active disease.

The chain recombines TRBV29-1 with TRBJ1-2; D remains ambiguous. The CDR3 totals 12 residues. V was trimmed by 7 bases and J by 1 base, leaving 10 bases between them. Germline V lookup: CDR1 SQVTM, CDR2 ANQGSEA. In DNA form, the CDR3 reads TGCAGCGCGAGCGGAGGTAACTATGGCTACACCTTC. Translating it yields CSASGGNYGYTF. The entire variable domain, with the rest obtained from reference TRBV29-1 and TRBJ1-2, is as follows: SAVISQKPSRDICQRGTSLTIQCQVDSQVTMMFWYRQQPGQSLTLIATANQGSEATYESGFVIDKFPISRPNLTFSTLTVSNMSPEDSSIYLCSASGGNYGYTFGSGTRLTVV.

The V gene is TRBV27, the J gene TRBJ2-3, with 11 bases aligning to TRBD1. The V and J ends lost 5 bases and 3 bases, in that order; junction bases with no gene match: 1. CDR3 size: 14 residues. The germline gives CDR1 MNHEY, CDR2 SMNVEV (reference sequence). This CDR3 is CASSRDRGTDTQYF. CDR3 sequence (DNA): TGTGCCAGCAGTAGGGACAGGGGGACAGATACGCAGTATTTT.

The V and J genes are TRBV10-1 and TRBJ1-5, with D unresolved. Germline V gene data show CDR1 as WNHNN and CDR2 as SYGVQD (reference sequence). V shed 0 bases and J shed 7 bases, with 13 bases lying between them. The CDR3 has 15 amino acids. The CDR3, as DNA: TGCGCCAGCAGTGAGTCTCTAGCCCCCGGGCAGCCCCAGCATTTT. As protein: CASSESLAPGQPQHF.

This chain links TRBV20-1 with TRBJ2-7; 9 bases match TRBD2. The J segment lost 3 bases and the V segment lost 3 bases, leaving 6 bases of the junction unmatched. Germline V gene sequence: CDR1 DFQATT, CDR2 SNEGSKA (reference sequence). The CDR3 covers 14 residues. The CDR3 loop reads CSASPSGKNYEQYF. The CDR3 DNA is TGCAGTGCTAGTCCTAGCGGGAAGAACTACGAGCAGTACTTC.

The chain combines TRBV5-6 with TRBJ2-3; 13 bases fit TRBD2. CDR3 length: 15 amino acids. V lost 6 bases, J lost 5 bases, and 6 bases stayed unmatched. The V gene's germline CDR1 is SGHDT and CDR2 YYEEEE. DNA of the CDR3: TGTGCCAGCACCTTACTAGCGGGGGGGAAAGATACGCAGTATTTT. This codes for CASTLLAGGKDTQYF. The full variable domain, rest sourced from reference TRBV5-6 and TRBJ2-3, is DAGVTQSPTHLIKTRGQQVTLRCSPKSGHDTVSWYQQALGQGPQFIFQYYEEEERQRGNFPDRFSGHQFPNYSSELNVNALLLGDSALYLCASTLLAGGKDTQYFGPGTRLTVL.

In regard to this clone: The sample carries other DNA sequences with the same CDR3. This rearrangement joins TRBV2 to TRBJ2-7, with D unclear. This CDR3 is 11 amino acids long. From germline, CDR1 is SNHLY and CDR2 FYNNEI. V was shortened by 2 bases and J by 6 bases, with 5 bases between the two germline ends. CDR3 region: CASSEPGEQYF. In nucleotides, the CDR3 is TGTGCCAGCAGTGAACCCGGCGAGCAGTACTTC. The entire variable domain, with the rest obtained from reference TRBV2 and TRBJ2-7, is as follows: EPEVTQTPSHQVTQMGQEVILRCVPISNHLYFYWYRQILGQKVEFLVSFYNNEISEKSEIFDDQFSVERPDGSNFTLKIRSTKLEDSAMYFCASSEPGEQYFGPGTRLTVT.

For this clone: Different DNA sequences within this sample yield the same CDR3. The CDR3: CASSLTVNTEAFF. The CDR3 coding sequence is TGTGCCAGCAGCTTGACAGTGAACACTGAAGCTTTCTTT. The chain couples TRBV7-3 to TRBJ1-1; D might be TRBD1 (5 bases). The CDR3 loop spans 13 amino acids. Germline CDR1 reads SGHTA; CDR2 reads FQGTGA. The V gene lost 3 bases and the J gene lost 0 bases, with 5 bases spanning the gap.

The chain joins TRBV5-6 to TRBJ2-7; 8 nucleotides match TRBD1. The length of the CDR3 is 14 residues. Germline CDR1 and CDR2: SGHDT and YYEEEE. The junction had 8 bases not matched to a gene; V was cut back by 2 bases and J by 7 bases. The CDR3 DNA is TGTGCCAGCAGCTTTCCAACAGGGGGACGGGAGCAGTACTTC. Translation: CASSFPTGGREQYF.

CDR3 bases: TGTGCCTGGGCAGGGGGCGTGAATAATTCACCCCTCCACTTT. It is translated as CAWAGGVNNSPLHF. The chain combines TRBV30 with TRBJ1-6; 8 bases line up with TRBD1. The trim removed 5 bases at V and 5 bases at J, leaving 5 bases unmatched. This CDR3 contains 14 residues. Germline CDR1 is GTSNPN and CDR2 is SVGIG (reference sequence). The full variable domain, completed using reference TRBV30 and TRBJ1-6, is SQTIHQWPATLVQPVGSPLSLECTVEGTSNPNLYWYRQAAGRGLQLLFYSVGIGQISSEVPQNLSASRPQDRQFILSSKKLLLSDSGFYLCAWAGGVNNSPLHFGNGTRLTVT.

This chain uses TRBV27 with TRBJ1-3; 7 positions agree with TRBD1. This CDR3 has 13 amino acids. Germline V gene data show CDR1 as MNHEY and CDR2 as SMNVEV (reference sequence). Losses at the gene ends were 2 bases for V and 7 bases for J; bases not matched to a gene: 2. CDR3 in DNA: TGTGCCAGCAGTTTACGCAGGGGGAACACCATATATTTT. It encodes CASSLRRGNTIYF.

The chain links TRBV6-5 to TRBJ1-1, with 9 positions matching TRBD1. CDR1 is MNHEY and CDR2 is SVGAGI in the germline V gene. The CDR3 consists of 13 residues. Trimming removed 6 bases from V and 4 bases from J; junction bases left unmatched: 3. The CDR3 region has the DNA TGTGCCAGCAGGGACAGGGGTGCCACTGAAGCTTTCTTT. Translation gives CASRDRGATEAFF.

The genes are TRBV19 and TRBJ1-1; 7 bases are a match to TRBD1. There are 12 residues in the CDR3. The V gene end was trimmed by 5 bases and the J gene end by 11 bases; junction bases not matched to a gene: 8. Germline CDR1 reads LNHDA; CDR2 reads SQIVND (reference sequence). CDR3 loop: CASSFRGHDAFF. In DNA form, the CDR3 reads TGTGCCAGTAGTTTTAGGGGGCATGATGCTTTCTTT.

This rearrangement joins TRBV29-1 to TRBJ1-2; 10 positions agree with TRBD1. Trimming at V came to 7 bases and at J to 13 bases, leaving 15 bases not matched to a gene. CDR3 length: 13 residues. Germline CDR1 is SQVTM and CDR2 is ANQGSEA. The CDR3 DNA reads as TGCAGCGCCGAAGGAGGGGACAGGGGAATCCGCACCTTC. This gives the protein CSAEGGDRGIRTF.

This chain links TRBV15 with TRBJ2-2; 8 positions match TRBD1. Germline CDR1 LNHNV, CDR2 YYDKDF (reference sequence). The length of the CDR3 is 16 residues. Germline trimming cut 1 base from V and 6 bases from J; bases unmatched to any gene: 7. The CDR3 reads CATSRAGGSVAGELFF. The CDR3, as DNA: TGTGCCACCAGCAGAGCAGGGGGCTCGGTCGCCGGGGAGCTGTTTTTT.

A few counts support this clone. The chain carries TRBV5-4 and TRBJ1-1; no reliable D call. Germline V gene data show CDR1 as SGHNT and CDR2 as YYREEE (reference sequence). V shed 4 bases and J shed 7 bases, with 11 bases lying between them. This CDR3 is 12 amino acids long. The CDR3 nucleotides are TGTGCCAGCAGCCCGGAGATGAGTGAAGCTTTCTTT. This encodes CASSPEMSEAFF.

The rearrangement links TRBV27 to TRBJ2-6; TRBD1 matches 10 bases. This CDR3 is built from 22 residues. Losses at the gene ends were 7 bases for V and 0 bases for J; bases not matched to a gene: 21. The V gene's germline CDR1 is MNHEY and CDR2 SMNVEV (reference sequence). The CDR3 DNA reads TGTGCCAGCAATCACCACGGCGGGACCGGGACAGGGGTTTCCTCTGGGGCCAACGTCCTGACTTTC. Amino acids: CASNHHGGTGTGVSSGANVLTF.

The rearrangement links TRBV2 to TRBJ2-7, with 7 bases identical to TRBD1. This CDR3 comprises 14 residues. Germline V gene lookup returns CDR1 SNHLY and CDR2 FYNNEI. Trimming took 8 bases from V and 0 from J; bases not matched to a gene: 7. The CDR3 is CASRETGNSYEQYF. CDR3 in DNA: TGTGCCAGCCGCGAGACAGGGAACTCCTACGAGCAGTACTTC.

The chain recombines TRBV4-1 with TRBJ2-7; the match to TRBD2 covers 10 bases. Germline values: CDR1 MGHRA, CDR2 YSYEKL. The length of the CDR3 is 16 residues. J was trimmed by 6 bases and V by 0 bases; bases with no gene match: 8. DNA for the CDR3: TGCGCCAGCAGCCAAGATACCAGCGGGGGGGCAGGCGAGCAGTACTTC. This translates into CASSQDTSGGAGEQYF.